Listed below are T cell receptor beta chains from one sample, sequenced in a study of spatial heterogeneity in lung cancer. TCRdb reprocessed the 5' RACE reads via MiXCR and lists one record per CDR3 protein. Of about 45,000 distinct CDR3 sequences in the sample, about 10% are singletons; the top ten hold 35% to 45%. Sequencing used PBMCs, obtained at surgery. These TCRs come from a female donor with early-stage non-small cell lung cancer. Each CDR3 is given with its conserved first and last residue. The D gene is left open where the match is weak. Only some rows state a clone size, as once, few, many or a class for expanded clones.

j_gene | d_gene | abundance | v_gene | CDR3aa | CDR3nt
TRBJ1-2 | TRBD1 | few | TRBV6-6 | CASSYSPGQSYGYTF | TGTGCCAGCAGTTACTCCCCGGGACAGAGCTATGGCTACACCTTC
TRBJ1-1 | TRBD1 | - | TRBV13 | CASSLATGANTEAFF | TGTGCCAGCAGCTTAGCGACAGGGGCGAACACTGAAGCTTTCTTT
TRBJ2-1 | - | - | TRBV5-5 | CASSLSPSGEQFF | TGTGCCAGCAGCTTGTCCCCCAGTGGTGAGCAGTTCTTC
TRBJ2-3 | - | many | TRBV7-2 | CASSGRMGRLDTQYF | TGTGCCAGCAGCGGGCGTATGGGCCGTCTGGATACGCAGTATTTT
TRBJ2-5 | - | few | TRBV18 | CASSRSPGETQYF | TGTGCCAGCTCACGCTCACCCGGGGAGACCCAGTACTTC
TRBJ2-7 | TRBD1 | few | TRBV6-2/TRBV6-3 | CASSLGRGYSYEQYF | TGTGCCAGCAGTTTGGGCAGGGGGTACTCCTACGAGCAGTACTTC
TRBJ1-1 | TRBD1 | - | TRBV3-1 | CASSRAGGNTEAFF | TGTGCCAGCAGCCGGGCAGGGGGGAACACTGAAGCTTTCTTT
TRBJ2-2 | - | many | TRBV7-9 | CASSLENRSANTGELFF | TGTGCCAGCAGCTTAGAAAACAGAAGCGCGAACACCGGGGAGCTGTTTTTT
TRBJ2-7 | - | - | TRBV9 | CASSVGGEGSYEQYF | TGTGCCAGCAGCGTAGGAGGGGAAGGCTCCTACGAGCAGTACTTC
TRBJ1-3 | - | few | TRBV19 | CASSIDGSSGNTIYF | TGTGCCAGTAGTATCGACGGGAGCTCTGGAAACACCATATATTTT
TRBJ2-1 | - | - | TRBV5-1 | CASSAGPSNEQFF | TGCGCCAGCAGCGCGGGACCCAGCAATGAGCAGTTCTTC
TRBJ2-7 | - | - | TRBV20-1 | CSAWEQGESYEQYF | TGCAGTGCCTGGGAACAGGGTGAATCCTACGAGCAGTACTTC
TRBJ1-6 | TRBD1 | few | TRBV7-2 | CASRSGQGRSYNSPLHF | TGTGCCAGCAGATCGGGACAGGGAAGATCCTATAATTCACCCCTCCACTTT
TRBJ1-2 | - | - | TRBV20-1 | CSAWTGLFTNYGYTF | TGCAGTGCTTGGACGGGTCTCTTTACTAACTATGGCTACACCTTC
TRBJ2-2 | - | few | TRBV4-1 | CASSRGDSNTGELFF | TGCGCCAGCAGCCGGGGTGACTCTAACACCGGGGAGCTGTTTTTT
TRBJ1-1 | - | few | TRBV2 | CASSEDGGMNTEAFF | TGTGCCAGCAGTGAAGATGGGGGAATGAACACTGAAGCTTTCTTT
TRBJ1-2 | TRBD1 | few | TRBV15 | CATSREELTGNYGYTF | TGTGCCACCAGCAGAGAGGAGTTGACAGGGAACTATGGCTACACCTTC
TRBJ2-7 | - | - | TRBV2 | CASSEQGELYEQYF | TGTGCCAGCAGTGAACAGGGTGAGCTCTACGAGCAGTACTTC
TRBJ2-1 | - | - | TRBV7-2 | CASRLYNEQFF | TGTGCCAGCAGACTCTACAATGAGCAGTTCTTC
TRBJ2-5 | TRBD2 | - | TRBV14 | CASSLPRLAGQETQYF | TGTGCCAGCAGCCTCCCTAGACTAGCGGGGCAAGAGACCCAGTACTTC
TRBJ1-5 | - | - | TRBV2 | CASSEDRSGNQPQHF | TGTGCCAGCAGTGAGGATCGGTCGGGCAATCAGCCCCAGCATTTT
TRBJ2-2 | - | few | TRBV19 | CASSIQVIRWNTGELFF | TGTGCCAGTAGTATACAGGTTATACGTTGGAACACCGGGGAGCTGTTTTTT
TRBJ1-5 | - | - | TRBV7-4 | CASSLKGRGEPQHF | TGTGCCAGCAGCTTAAAGGGCAGGGGTGAGCCCCAGCATTTT
TRBJ1-1 | TRBD1 | many | TRBV28 | CASSFGTGAFF | TGTGCCAGCAGTTTTGGGACAGGAGCTTTCTTT
TRBJ1-2 | - | few | TRBV20-1 | CSARTSYGYTF | TGCAGTGCTAGAACCTCCTATGGCTACACCTTC
TRBJ2-2 | - | - | TRBV12-3/TRBV12-4 | CASGVRGTGELFF | TGTGCCAGCGGAGTGAGGGGTACCGGGGAGCTGTTTTTT
TRBJ2-2 | - | few | TRBV5-6 | CASSLRGRSNTGELFF | TGTGCCAGCAGCTTACGGGGGAGATCGAACACCGGGGAGCTGTTTTTT
TRBJ1-5 | TRBD1 | few | TRBV20-1 | CSASGQGMQPQHF | TGCAGTGCGTCGGGACAGGGGATGCAGCCCCAGCATTTT